These 29 T cell receptor beta chains were sequenced from one sample in a study of cytomegalovirus exposure and HLA in healthy donors listed by TCRdb under 2017. Receptors were amplified or captured by the immunoSEQ multiplex PCR assay. For the multiplex PCR, a mixture combining 60 forward primers for TCR Vbeta segments and 13 reverse primers for TCR Jbeta segments was used. TCRdb obtained this table from immuneACCESS and retained in-frame rearrangements with V and J assigned. These tables miss some clones; where compared with another copy, unresolved V genes account for less than half of the shortfall, and the remainder is unexplained. This sample has about 150,000 clones in its table, and less than 80% of those were observed once. About 2% of the sample goes to the ten largest clones. The sample consisted of PBMCs. The source of these receptors is a man younger than 40 in good health and CMV-seronegative.

This clone was counted a few times. The V and J genes are TRBV6-1 and TRBJ2-7; D may be TRBD1 (5 bases). The CDR3 sequence is 13 residues long. V was shortened by 4 bases and J by 4 bases, with 11 bases between the two germline ends. CDR1 is MNHNS and CDR2 is SASEGT in the germline V gene. The CDR3 nucleotides are TGTGCCAGCAGTGGAGACAGAGTTTACGAGCAGTACTTC. Its protein is CASSGDRVYEQYF.

Concerning this clone: One end of the junction is discordant with germline, which a read error may explain. The rearrangement uses TRBV6-1 and TRBJ1-2, with a weak D call TRBD1 (6 bases). The CDR3 contains 12 residues. In germline, CDR1 is MNHNS, CDR2 SASEGT. CDR3 in amino acids: CASSEAGDGYPF. The CDR3 DNA is TGTGCCAGCAGTGAGGCAGGGGATGGCTACCCCTTC.

This chain connects TRBV30 to TRBJ1-4; maybe TRBD1 (5 bases). Per the germline V gene, CDR1 is GTSNPN and CDR2 is SVGIG (reference sequence). The V gene lost 2 bases and the J gene lost 0 bases, with 13 bases spanning the gap. The CDR3 consists of 16 residues. In DNA, the CDR3 is TGTGCCTGGAGTATGAGGAGGGGCTCAACTAATGAAAAACTGTTTTTT. Amino acids: CAWSMRRGSTNEKLFF.

The chain carries TRBV5-6 and TRBJ1-5; 7 bases line up with TRBD1. CDR1 SGHDT and CDR2 YYEEEE come from the germline V gene. The V gene end was trimmed by 4 bases and the J gene end by 6 bases; junction bases not matched to a gene: 16. The CDR3 extends over 17 amino acids. The CDR3, as DNA: TGTGCCAGCAGCCGAAGATACCCAGGGGGTGGCGGTCAGCCCCAGCATTTT. Translating it yields CASSRRYPGGGGQPQHF.

A note on this clone: The germline gene is not matched at one end of the junction; a read error may be the cause. The CDR3 coding sequence is TGTGCCAGCAGCTTAGGGACGGTGACTAACTATGGCTACCCCTTC. Its protein product is CASSLGTVTNYGYPF. This chain uses TRBV7-2 with TRBJ1-2; D call uncertain. CDR3 length equals 15 residues. Per the germline V gene, CDR1 is SGHTA and CDR2 is FQGNSA.

This chain joins TRBV10-3 and TRBJ2-1; 13 nucleotides agree with TRBD2. The CDR3 is made up of 15 amino acids. Germline V lookup: CDR1 ENHRY, CDR2 SYGVKD. V dropped 3 bases and J dropped 5; count of bases not matched to a gene: 1. CDR3 bases: TGTGCCATCAGTGATGGACTAGCGGGGGACAATGAGCAGTTCTTC. Residues: CAISDGLAGDNEQFF.

This clone occurred a few times. Other DNA sequences in this sample translate to the same CDR3. V and J are TRBV18 and TRBJ1-1; D may be TRBD1 (6 bases). The CDR3 runs 13 residues. The germline V gene has CDR1 KGHSH and CDR2 LQKENI. Trimming shortened V by 3 bases and J by 1 base, and 6 bases separated the two germline ends. Written as DNA, the CDR3 is TGTGCCAGCTCACCGGGACAGAACACTGAAGCTTTCTTT. Translating it yields CASSPGQNTEAFF.

The chain joins TRBV15 to TRBJ1-2; TRBD1 matches at 9 bases. V was clipped by 0 bases and J by 4 bases; unmatched bases: 12. This CDR3 has 18 amino acids. Per the germline V gene, CDR1 is LNHNV and CDR2 is YYDKDF (reference sequence). CDR3 sequence (DNA): TGTGCCACCAGCAGAGATTATCGTTCGGGGACAGGGACCTATGGCTACACCTTC. This gives the protein CATSRDYRSGTGTYGYTF.

The J gene is TRBJ1-5, the V gene TRBV27; TRBD1 is a possible D gene (6 bases). V lost 6 bases to trimming and J lost 2 bases, with 11 bases between them. Germline values: CDR1 MNHEY, CDR2 SMNVEV (reference sequence). The CDR3 length is 14 residues. The CDR3 protein is CASRLQGGNQPQHF. In nucleotides, the CDR3 is TGTGCCAGCAGGCTACAGGGTGGCAATCAGCCCCAGCATTTT.

The gene calls are TRBV18 and TRBJ2-5; no definite D call. The CDR3 runs 12 residues. V lost 5 bases, J lost 5 bases, and 9 bases lay in between. Germline CDR1 KGHSH, CDR2 LQKENI. The CDR3, as DNA: TGTGCCAGCTCAGCCGGTCTGGAGACCCAGTACTTC. This encodes CASSAGLETQYF.

The chain combines TRBV7-2 with TRBJ1-1; D is undetermined. The V end was cut by 2 bases, the J end by 0 bases, with 7 bases between. CDR1 and CDR2 (germline): SGHTA, FQGNSA. This CDR3 contains 14 residues. The CDR3 coding sequence is TGTGCCAGCAGCTTACGCAGGTTGAACACTGAAGCTTTCTTT. Amino acid sequence: CASSLRRLNTEAFF.

The rearrangement links TRBV7-2 to TRBJ1-1, with D perhaps TRBD1 (6 bases). The germline V gene encodes CDR1 SGHTA and CDR2 FQGNSA. This CDR3 is 15 amino acids long. V lost 5 bases and J 0 bases, leaving 13 bases between the germline ends. The CDR3 region is CASSPQGLLNTEAFF. The CDR3 nucleotides read TGTGCCAGCAGCCCGCAGGGGCTCTTGAACACTGAAGCTTTCTTT. The full variable domain, rest sourced from reference TRBV7-2 and TRBJ1-1, is GAGVSQSPSNKVTEKGKDVELRCDPISGHTALYWYRQSLGQGLEFLIYFQGNSAPDKSGLPSDRFSAERTGGSVSTLTIQRTQQEDSAVYLCASSPQGLLNTEAFFGQGTRLTVV.

V is TRBV7-6 and J is TRBJ1-4; 7 bases are shared with TRBD1. The CDR3 runs to 17 residues. The V segment lost 3 bases and the J segment 0 bases; nucleotides outside the gene matches: 7. The germline CDR1 and CDR2 sequences are SGHVS and FNYEAQ. The CDR3 reads CASSLGQNKPTNEKLFF. As DNA, the CDR3 is TGTGCCAGCAGCTTGGGACAGAATAAGCCAACTAATGAAAAACTGTTTTTT. Full variable domain (outside the CDR3, taken from reference TRBV7-6 and TRBJ1-4): GAGVSQSPRYKVTKRGQDVALRCDPISGHVSLYWYRQALGQGPEFLTYFNYEAQQDKSGLPNDRFSAERPEGSISTLTIQRTEQRDSAMYRCASSLGQNKPTNEKLFFGSGTQLSVL.

This chain links TRBV30 with TRBJ2-1; TRBD1 aligns across 8 bases. This CDR3 is built from 17 residues. Germline V gene data show CDR1 as GTSNPN and CDR2 as SVGIG (reference sequence). V lost 5 bases and J lost 2; bases outside the gene matches: 14. CDR3 sequence: CAWRPYMTGDTYNEQFF. In DNA form, the CDR3 reads TGTGCCTGGCGACCATACATGACAGGGGATACCTACAATGAGCAGTTCTTC.

As concerns this clone: The sample carries other DNA sequences with the same CDR3. CDR3 in DNA: TGTGCCTGGAGCGTACTCACCTACGAGCAGTACTTC. Translating gives CAWSVLTYEQYF. The rearrangement joins TRBV30 to TRBJ2-7; D gene uncertain. The CDR3 length is 12 residues. Germline assignment: CDR1 GTSNPN and CDR2 SVGIG (reference sequence). V gave up 3 bases and J gave up 2 bases, with 8 bases separating them.

A remark on this clone: The sample contains more than one DNA sequence encoding this CDR3. The chain couples TRBV5-1 to TRBJ2-7; 9 bases are a match to TRBD1. With 0 bases clipped from V and 2 bases from J, the junction kept 0 bases outside the gene matches. This CDR3 contains 14 residues. Germline V CDR1 and CDR2: SGHRS, YFSETQ. The CDR3 protein is CASSLGQGAYEQYF. Written as DNA, the CDR3 is TGCGCCAGCAGCTTGGGACAGGGGGCCTACGAGCAGTACTTC.

The V gene is TRBV5-1, the J gene TRBJ2-1; TRBD2 matches 8 bases. The J segment lost 7 bases and the V segment lost 4 bases, leaving 4 bases of the junction unmatched. This CDR3 has 13 residues. The germline gives CDR1 SGHRS, CDR2 YFSETQ. The CDR3 DNA follows: TGCGCCAGCAGCGCCGGGACTAGAAATGAGCAGTTCTTC. Translating it yields CASSAGTRNEQFF. Drawing the rest from reference TRBV5-1 and TRBJ2-1, the complete variable domain is KAGVTQTPRYLIKTRGQQVTLSCSPISGHRSVSWYQQTPGQGLQFLFEYFSETQRNKGNFPGRFSGRQFSNSRSEMNVSTLELGDSALYLCASSAGTRNEQFFGPGTRLTVL.

The chain uses TRBV5-4 and TRBJ2-2; a weak D match, TRBD1 (6 bases). The CDR3 consists of 16 residues. The V end was cut by 6 bases, the J end by 4 bases, with 19 bases between. The germline CDR1 and CDR2 sequences are SGHNT and YYREEE (reference sequence). The CDR3 DNA reads TGTGCCAGCAACGGGGACGGACAGAAACTCACCGGGGAGCTGTTTTTT. Its translation is CASNGDGQKLTGELFF.

The chain employs TRBV7-8 and TRBJ2-3; the D gene is possibly TRBD2 (6 bases). The V gene's germline CDR1 is SGHVS and CDR2 FQNEAQ. Trimming stripped 8 bases from V and 0 bases from J, with 15 bases between. This CDR3 comprises 15 residues. In DNA form, the CDR3 reads TGTGCCAGCGTACCGGGGGACTCTAGCACAGATACGCAGTATTTT. Its translation is CASVPGDSSTDTQYF.

The chain carries TRBV9 and TRBJ1-5; D perhaps matches TRBD1 (6 bases). Trimming stripped 4 bases from V and 2 bases from J, with 16 bases between. Germline CDR1 reads SGDLS; CDR2 reads YYNGEE. This CDR3 is built from 16 residues. In DNA, the CDR3 is TGTGCCAGCAGCCCCGGGGGGGCGAATGGCAATCAGCCCCAGCATTTT. It encodes CASSPGGANGNQPQHF.

The chain employs TRBV29-1 and TRBJ2-7; 14 bases map to TRBD2. V shed 7 bases and J 5 bases; nucleotides not matched to a gene: 7. The germline V gene has CDR1 SQVTM and CDR2 ANQGSEA. The CDR3 loop spans 14 amino acids. As DNA, the CDR3 is TGCAGCGCCACGGGGACTAGCGGGGGAAACGAGCAGTACTTC. Amino acids: CSATGTSGGNEQYF.

The V and J genes are TRBV29-1 and TRBJ1-4, with a tentative D call TRBD1 (5 bases). Germline V gene data show CDR1 as SQVTM and CDR2 as ANQGSEA. Trimming removed 6 bases from V and 5 bases from J, with 13 bases in between. The length of the CDR3 is 13 residues. In nucleotides, the CDR3 is TGCAGCGTATCGGGACGGGAGAATGAAAAACTGTTTTTT. It specifies CSVSGRENEKLFF.

J is TRBJ2-3 and V is TRBV11-1; TRBD2 aligns across 12 bases. Germline lookup yields CDR1 SGHAT and CDR2 FQDESV (reference sequence). With 5 bases clipped from V and 5 bases from J, the junction kept 5 bases outside the gene matches. The CDR3 runs to 15 residues. CDR3 coding DNA: TGTGCCAGCAGCCGGACTAGCGGGGATCTAGATACGCAGTATTTT. Protein product: CASSRTSGDLDTQYF.

V usage is TRBV7-9 and J usage is TRBJ1-1, with D perhaps TRBD1 (5 bases). From germline, CDR1 is SEHNR and CDR2 FQNEAQ (reference sequence). The ends were cut back, 0 bases at V and 5 bases at J, with 10 bases in the middle. This CDR3 is built from 14 residues. CDR3 DNA: TGTGCCAGCAGCTTAGCTGGGGCGAGGACTGAAGCTTTCTTT. The encoded protein is CASSLAGARTEAFF.

The chain links TRBV7-2 to TRBJ2-1, with TRBD2 matching 11 bases. The CDR3 is made up of 16 amino acids. The germline V gene encodes CDR1 SGHTA and CDR2 FQGNSA. The V and J ends lost 5 bases and 7 bases, in that order; junction bases with no gene match: 10. Here the CDR3 DNA reads TGTGCCAGCAGCCTCGGTGTAGCGGGGGGGCCAAATGAGCAGTTCTTC. Residues: CASSLGVAGGPNEQFF.

The V call is TRBV5-1, the J call TRBJ2-7, with 8 nucleotides matching TRBD1. Unmatched junction bases numbered 8, after V lost 0 bases and J lost 3 bases. Germline V gene sequence: CDR1 SGHRS, CDR2 YFSETQ. The CDR3 runs 16 residues. CDR3 region: CASSLAPIDRGYEQYF. The CDR3 DNA sequence: TGCGCCAGCAGCTTGGCCCCTATAGACAGGGGCTACGAGCAGTACTTC.

In this sample, this clone turned up a few times. The rearrangement links TRBV7-2 to TRBJ2-3; TRBD2 aligns across 8 bases. CDR1 SGHTA and CDR2 FQGNSA come from the germline V gene. This CDR3 region has 14 residues. J gave up 7 bases and V 1 base, and 4 bases lay outside the gene matches. The CDR3 nucleotides are TGTGCCAGCAGCTTAGACGGGGGGGCTCATACGCAGTATTTT. Amino acids: CASSLDGGAHTQYF.

This chain joins TRBV19 and TRBJ1-4; no clear D. The V gene's germline CDR1 is LNHDA and CDR2 SQIVND (reference sequence). CDR3 size: 16 residues. Trimming shortened V by 4 bases and J by 0 bases, and 12 bases separated the two germline ends. The CDR3 loop is CASSKVAGATNEKLFF. For the CDR3, the DNA is TGTGCCAGTAGTAAAGTGGCGGGAGCAACTAATGAAAAACTGTTTTTT.

This clone was observed a single time. V gene TRBV5-1 combines with J gene TRBJ1-6; 7 bases are shared with TRBD1. Trimming took 3 bases from V and 7 from J; bases not matched to a gene: 7. The CDR3 runs 15 residues. CDR1 is SGHRS and CDR2 is YFSETQ in the germline V gene. The CDR3 DNA is TGCGCCAGCAGCTCTGGGGACAGCGAGAATTCACCCCTCCACTTT. It yields the protein CASSSGDSENSPLHF.